This T cell receptor beta chain was recorded in a study of CD8 T cells in Susac syndrome. From germline, CDR1 is SQVTM and CDR2 ANQGSEA. The CDR3 loop spans 14 amino acids. The V and J ends lost 2 bases and 5 bases respectively, with 15 bases between them. When the RNA was reverse transcribed, random hexamers were used with an input of 0.5 to 1 ug. Using its own MiXCR run on the immunoSEQ multiplex PCR reads, TCRdb lists one record per CDR3 protein. The repertoire includes about 250,000 distinct CDR3 sequences, 80% to 95% of them detected once, and less than 0.075% sits in the top ten. The genes are TRBV29-1 and TRBJ2-5; possibly TRBD1 for D (5 bases). Sequencing input: CD4+ T cells from PBMCs. The receptor's source is a human donor with multiple sclerosis. The chain's CDR3 is CSVESLQGWETQYF. CDR3 bases: TGCAGCGTTGAATCCCTCCAGGGTTGGGAGACCCAGTACTTC.